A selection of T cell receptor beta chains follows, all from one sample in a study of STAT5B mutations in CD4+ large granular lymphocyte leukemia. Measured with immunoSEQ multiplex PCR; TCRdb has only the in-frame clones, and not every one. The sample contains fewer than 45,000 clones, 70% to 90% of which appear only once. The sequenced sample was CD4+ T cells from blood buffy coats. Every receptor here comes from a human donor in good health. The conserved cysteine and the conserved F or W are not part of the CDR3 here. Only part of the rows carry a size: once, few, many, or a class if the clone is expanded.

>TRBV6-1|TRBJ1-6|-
ASSSGPYNSPLH
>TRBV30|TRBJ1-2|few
AWSYGEGYGYT
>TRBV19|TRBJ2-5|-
ASSTSGKTQY
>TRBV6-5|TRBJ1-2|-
ASRTYAGRHGYT
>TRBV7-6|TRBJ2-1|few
ASSLGTSGVGSNEQF
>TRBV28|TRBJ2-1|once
ASSPPGSRYEQF
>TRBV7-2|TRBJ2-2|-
ASSLALAGELF
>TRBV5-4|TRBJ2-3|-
ASSERLAGFTDTQY
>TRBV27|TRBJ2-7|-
ASSRWAGTSYEQY
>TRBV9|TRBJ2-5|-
ASSVSLRGETQY
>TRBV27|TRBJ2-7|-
ASSLSPSRIYEQY
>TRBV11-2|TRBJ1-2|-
ASSNRGIGGYT
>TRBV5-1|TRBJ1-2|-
ASSLEGARGYT
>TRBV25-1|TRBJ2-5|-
ASAFWETQY
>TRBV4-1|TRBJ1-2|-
ASSQPLPGGGYT
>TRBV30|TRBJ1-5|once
AWSLGQGNQPQH
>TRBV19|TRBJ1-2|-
ASSNRGPIYGYT
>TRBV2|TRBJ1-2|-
ASGGQGLTYGYT
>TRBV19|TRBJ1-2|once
ASSIVGARYGYT
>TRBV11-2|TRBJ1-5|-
ASSPGLNQPQH
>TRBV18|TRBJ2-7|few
ASSPPGGDRYEQY
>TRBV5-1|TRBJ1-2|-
ASSLGDGKGIYT
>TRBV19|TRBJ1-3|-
ASSIEGRRNSGNTIY
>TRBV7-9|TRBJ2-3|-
ASSLKGAGARDTQY
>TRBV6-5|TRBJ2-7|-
ASRRLGGALEQY
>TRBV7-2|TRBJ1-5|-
ASSPGTNQPQH
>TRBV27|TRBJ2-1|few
ASSLRSGRASGNEQF
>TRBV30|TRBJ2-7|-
AWSATLYEQY
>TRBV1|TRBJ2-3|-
TVFDTQY
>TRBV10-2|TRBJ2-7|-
ASSEREYEQY
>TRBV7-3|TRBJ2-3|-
ASSFVGVADTQY
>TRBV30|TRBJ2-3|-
AWSLAGRTDTQY
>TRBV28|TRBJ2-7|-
ASSFISYEQY
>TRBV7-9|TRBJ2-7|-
ASSFGPSGAYEQY
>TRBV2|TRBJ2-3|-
ASSEALPGQGGTDTQY
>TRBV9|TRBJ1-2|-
ASKRYQTGDYT
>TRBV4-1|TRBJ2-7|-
ASSQDVVLGTSSYEQY
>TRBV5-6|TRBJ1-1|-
ASSLRVQRRPEAF
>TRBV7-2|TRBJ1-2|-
ASSLGRGQGLGYT
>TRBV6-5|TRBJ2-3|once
ASSHADTQY
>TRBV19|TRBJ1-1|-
ASSIVNSVMNTEAF
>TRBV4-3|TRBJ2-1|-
ASSPGTHWDEQF
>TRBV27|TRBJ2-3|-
ASTLRGSDTQY
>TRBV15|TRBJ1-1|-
ATSRGQGDTEAF
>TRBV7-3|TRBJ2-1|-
ASSLGTSGAGNEQF
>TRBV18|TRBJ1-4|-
ASSSPGQGGEKLF
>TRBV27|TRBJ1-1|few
ASIAQGTEAF
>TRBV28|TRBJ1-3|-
ASSSTVTGNTIY
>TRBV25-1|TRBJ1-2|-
ASSEGGRTLRYGYT
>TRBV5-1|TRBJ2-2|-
ASSLVTGTNTGELF
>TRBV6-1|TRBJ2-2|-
ASRQHNTGELF
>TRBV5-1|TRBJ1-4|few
ASSLAGQSNEKLF
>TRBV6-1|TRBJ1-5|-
ASSEQGRRRNQPQH
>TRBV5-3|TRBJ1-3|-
ARSLAPYSGNTIY
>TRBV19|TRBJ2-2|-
ASSMGLSNTGELF
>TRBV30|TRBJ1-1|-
AWSVHQTEAF
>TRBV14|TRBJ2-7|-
ASSQVRTSGKRVLYEQY
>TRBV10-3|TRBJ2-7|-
AISVGSEQY
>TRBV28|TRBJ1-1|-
ASRPGQGARTEAF
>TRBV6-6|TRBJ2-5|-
ASSYSGGQETQY